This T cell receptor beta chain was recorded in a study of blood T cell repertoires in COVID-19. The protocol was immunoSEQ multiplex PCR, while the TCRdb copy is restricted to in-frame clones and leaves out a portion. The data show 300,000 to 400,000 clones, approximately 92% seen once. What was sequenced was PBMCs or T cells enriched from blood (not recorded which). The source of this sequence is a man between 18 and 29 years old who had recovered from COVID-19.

The CDR3 bases are TGTGCCAGCAGCTCCCTGGGGGGGGTCACCCAAGAGACCCAGTACTTC. This codes for CASSSLGGVTQETQYF. The chain carries TRBV7-8 and TRBJ2-5, with 7 bases identical to TRBD2. V was pared by 4 bases and J by 1 base, with 9 bases of the junction left unmatched. This CDR3 is 16 amino acids long. CDR1 and CDR2 (germline): SGHVS, FQNEAQ.